The rows below give T cell receptor beta chains drawn from one sample of a study of blood T cell repertoires in COVID-19. Repertoires were generated with immunoSEQ multiplex PCR, while TCRdb's copy carries only in-frame clones and drops some. The sample contains over 200,000 clones, approximately 85% of which appear only once. What was sequenced was PBMCs or T cells enriched from blood (not recorded which). The source of these receptors is a woman aged 45-65 years who had recovered from COVID-19. The CDR3 runs from the conserved cysteine through the conserved F or W. The order of the fields is V gene, D gene, clone size, J gene, CDR3 DNA, CDR3 protein. A D gene is named only where the DNA matches it firmly. Size is stated for part of the rows, as once, few or many counts, or as a class when the clone is expanded.

v_call: TRBV5-1
d_call: TRBD2
clone_size: NA
j_call: TRBJ2-3
cdr3_nt: TGCGCCAGCAGCACCCGGACTAGTTCAGATACGCAGTATTTT
cdr3_aa: CASSTRTSSDTQYF

v_call: TRBV5-1
d_call: TRBD2
clone_size: NA
j_call: TRBJ2-5
cdr3_nt: TGCGCCAGCAGCTTGTTTCTAGCGGACCAAGAGACCCAGTACTTC
cdr3_aa: CASSLFLADQETQYF

v_call: TRBV4-2
d_call: NA
clone_size: NA
j_call: TRBJ2-7
cdr3_nt: TGTGCCAGCAGCCAAGATCAAATCGGGTACGAGCAGTACTTC
cdr3_aa: CASSQDQIGYEQYF

v_call: TRBV7-9
d_call: NA
clone_size: NA
j_call: TRBJ1-1
cdr3_nt: TGTGCCAGCAGCTTACATGGCGGCACTGAAGCTTTCTTT
cdr3_aa: CASSLHGGTEAFF

v_call: TRBV19
d_call: NA
clone_size: NA
j_call: TRBJ2-7
cdr3_nt: TGTGCCAGTAGTCCCACGACAGGAGTCTCCTACGAGCAGTACTTC
cdr3_aa: CASSPTTGVSYEQYF

v_call: TRBV7-9
d_call: NA
clone_size: NA
j_call: TRBJ2-7
cdr3_nt: TGTGCCAGCAGCTTAGACGGACAATCCTACGAGCAGTACTTC
cdr3_aa: CASSLDGQSYEQYF

v_call: TRBV7-9
d_call: TRBD1
clone_size: NA
j_call: TRBJ1-5
cdr3_nt: TGTGCCAGCAGCTTAGGGGCGGGACAGGACTACAATAGCAATCAGCCCCAGCATTTT
cdr3_aa: CASSLGAGQDYNSNQPQHF

v_call: TRBV19
d_call: TRBD1
clone_size: few
j_call: TRBJ1-1
cdr3_nt: TGTGCCAGTAGGGGGGGACAGGCCATCACTGAAGCTTTCTTT
cdr3_aa: CASRGGQAITEAFF

v_call: TRBV28
d_call: TRBD1
clone_size: NA
j_call: TRBJ2-2
cdr3_nt: TGTGCCAGCAGTCCGACAGGGGGGAACACCGGGGAGCTGTTTTTT
cdr3_aa: CASSPTGGNTGELFF

v_call: TRBV7-8
d_call: TRBD1
clone_size: NA
j_call: TRBJ2-1
cdr3_nt: TGTGCCAGCAGCTTAGTTAAGGGGGCGGATGAGCAGTTCTTC
cdr3_aa: CASSLVKGADEQFF

v_call: TRBV6-5
d_call: TRBD1
clone_size: NA
j_call: TRBJ2-7
cdr3_nt: TGTGCCAGCGGATCTGACAGGGGGGTGGGGGAGCAGTACTTC
cdr3_aa: CASGSDRGVGEQYF

v_call: TRBV19
d_call: TRBD2
clone_size: NA
j_call: TRBJ2-7
cdr3_nt: TGTGCCAGTAGTTTCGGACTAGCGGGGGCCTACGAGCAGTACTTC
cdr3_aa: CASSFGLAGAYEQYF

v_call: TRBV5-5
d_call: NA
clone_size: NA
j_call: TRBJ1-2
cdr3_nt: TGTGCCAGCAGCTTGGTGGACATAGGTTATGGCTACACCTTC
cdr3_aa: CASSLVDIGYGYTF

v_call: TRBV18
d_call: TRBD1
clone_size: NA
j_call: TRBJ1-6
cdr3_nt: TGTGCCAGCTCACCAACGACAGGGGGCGTTTCACCCCTCCACTTT
cdr3_aa: CASSPTTGGVSPLHF

v_call: TRBV2
d_call: TRBD2
clone_size: NA
j_call: TRBJ2-4
cdr3_nt: TGTGCCAGCAGGCGGCGGCGGGAGGGGAGCATTCAGTACTTC
cdr3_aa: CASRRRREGSIQYF

v_call: TRBV2
d_call: TRBD1
clone_size: NA
j_call: TRBJ1-2
cdr3_nt: TGTGCCAGCATCTTCGAGGACAGGGTCGGCGGCTACACCTTC
cdr3_aa: CASIFEDRVGGYTF

v_call: TRBV18
d_call: NA
clone_size: NA
j_call: TRBJ2-7
cdr3_nt: TGTGCCAGCTCTCCCTTATCAGCGGGTATCTACGAGCAGTACTTC
cdr3_aa: CASSPLSAGIYEQYF

v_call: TRBV7-2
d_call: NA
clone_size: NA
j_call: TRBJ1-5
cdr3_nt: TGTGCCAGCAGCTTAAGGTTGGGGCAGGGTTCCTATAGCAATCAGCCCCAGCATTTT
cdr3_aa: CASSLRLGQGSYSNQPQHF

v_call: TRBV7-9
d_call: NA
clone_size: few
j_call: TRBJ1-1
cdr3_nt: TGTGCCAGCAGTCCGGGGGGCACCTTAAACACTGAAGCTTTCTTT
cdr3_aa: CASSPGGTLNTEAFF

v_call: TRBV27
d_call: TRBD1
clone_size: NA
j_call: TRBJ1-6
cdr3_nt: TGTGCCAGCAGTGACTACGACAGGGGGGATAAAAATTCACCCCTCCACTTT
cdr3_aa: CASSDYDRGDKNSPLHF

v_call: TRBV4-2
d_call: TRBD1
clone_size: NA
j_call: TRBJ1-4
cdr3_nt: TGTGCCAGCAGCCACACCGGGACAGCTGAAAAACTGTTTTTT
cdr3_aa: CASSHTGTAEKLFF

v_call: TRBV5-1
d_call: NA
clone_size: NA
j_call: TRBJ2-2
cdr3_nt: TGCGCCAGCAGCGAGCGGAACACCGGGGAGCTGTTTTTT
cdr3_aa: CASSERNTGELFF

v_call: TRBV3-1/TRBV3-2
d_call: NA
clone_size: NA
j_call: TRBJ2-1
cdr3_nt: TGTGCCAGCAGCCTTCTCAAACAGGGAAGCATCAATGAGCAGTTCTTC
cdr3_aa: CASSLLKQGSINEQFF

v_call: TRBV5-1
d_call: NA
clone_size: NA
j_call: TRBJ2-7
cdr3_nt: TGCGCCAGCAGCACCGGGACACGAAACTACGAGCAGTACTTC
cdr3_aa: CASSTGTRNYEQYF

v_call: TRBV6-5
d_call: NA
clone_size: NA
j_call: TRBJ1-1
cdr3_nt: TGTGCCAGCAGTCTCGGAGGCGAAGCTTTCTTT
cdr3_aa: CASSLGGEAFF

v_call: TRBV7-9
d_call: NA
clone_size: many
j_call: TRBJ2-3
cdr3_nt: TGTGCCACCCAGCCATTTGAGCCGGGAGATACGCAGTATTTT
cdr3_aa: CATQPFEPGDTQYF

v_call: TRBV28
d_call: NA
clone_size: NA
j_call: TRBJ1-6
cdr3_nt: TGTGCCAGCAGTTATCGCGGGGACTCACCCCTCCACTTT
cdr3_aa: CASSYRGDSPLHF

v_call: TRBV3-1/TRBV3-2
d_call: TRBD2
clone_size: NA
j_call: TRBJ2-2
cdr3_nt: TGTGCCAGCAGCCAAGTAGCGGGAGTTTCTAACACCGGGGAGCTGTTTTTT
cdr3_aa: CASSQVAGVSNTGELFF

v_call: TRBV11-2
d_call: NA
clone_size: few
j_call: TRBJ2-3
cdr3_nt: TGTGCCAGCAGCTCCTCATCGTTCAATCTACTAGGAACAGATACGCAGTATTTT
cdr3_aa: CASSSSSFNLLGTDTQYF

v_call: TRBV5-1
d_call: TRBD2
clone_size: once
j_call: TRBJ2-7
cdr3_nt: TGCGCCAGCAGCGCCAGGACTAGCGGATCCTACGAGCAGTACTTC
cdr3_aa: CASSARTSGSYEQYF

v_call: TRBV29-1
d_call: NA
clone_size: NA
j_call: TRBJ2-7
cdr3_nt: TGCAGCGGCGCGGGACAGCTCTACGAGCAGTACTTC
cdr3_aa: CSGAGQLYEQYF

v_call: TRBV19
d_call: NA
clone_size: NA
j_call: TRBJ1-1
cdr3_nt: TGTGCCAGTAGTATAAACGCCAGAAACACTGAAGCTTTCTTT
cdr3_aa: CASSINARNTEAFF

v_call: TRBV15
d_call: TRBD2
clone_size: few
j_call: TRBJ2-7
cdr3_nt: TGTGCCACCAGTGTGGGAGGGCGTAGCGAGCAGTACTTC
cdr3_aa: CATSVGGRSEQYF

v_call: TRBV19
d_call: NA
clone_size: NA
j_call: TRBJ1-4
cdr3_nt: TGTGCCACCCACCCCGGGAGGGCAGGGGAAAAACTGTTTTTT
cdr3_aa: CATHPGRAGEKLFF

v_call: TRBV5-4
d_call: NA
clone_size: NA
j_call: TRBJ1-1
cdr3_nt: TGTGCCAGCAGCTGGGAGCGTGGGCTGGGGACTGAAGCTTTCTTT
cdr3_aa: CASSWERGLGTEAFF

v_call: TRBV19
d_call: NA
clone_size: NA
j_call: TRBJ1-2
cdr3_nt: TGTGCCAGTAGTATCACAGGGAACTATGGCTACACCTTC
cdr3_aa: CASSITGNYGYTF

v_call: TRBV7-9
d_call: NA
clone_size: NA
j_call: TRBJ1-1
cdr3_nt: TGTGCCAGCAGCTTAGCTGGGACACCTACCCCTGAAGCTTTCTTT
cdr3_aa: CASSLAGTPTPEAFF

v_call: TRBV25-1
d_call: NA
clone_size: NA
j_call: TRBJ2-1
cdr3_nt: TGTGCCAGCAGTGAATCTCCGAATGAGCAGTTCTTC
cdr3_aa: CASSESPNEQFF

v_call: TRBV12-2
d_call: NA
clone_size: NA
j_call: TRBJ1-4
cdr3_nt: TGTGCAAGTCGCATGCGGTTTCTCGATGAAAAACTGTTTTTT
cdr3_aa: CASRMRFLDEKLFF

v_call: TRBV7-9
d_call: NA
clone_size: NA
j_call: TRBJ1-6
cdr3_nt: TGTGCCAGCAGCCCCTGGGACTCCCGTTGGACACCCCTCCACTTT
cdr3_aa: CASSPWDSRWTPLHF

v_call: TRBV15
d_call: NA
clone_size: NA
j_call: TRBJ1-5
cdr3_nt: TGTGCCACCAGCAGAGAGAAGGGGTTAGGGCAGCCCCAGCATTTT
cdr3_aa: CATSREKGLGQPQHF

v_call: TRBV28
d_call: NA
clone_size: NA
j_call: TRBJ1-1
cdr3_nt: TGTGCCAGCAGTTTGGGAGGGGGAGACACTGAAGCTTTCTTT
cdr3_aa: CASSLGGGDTEAFF